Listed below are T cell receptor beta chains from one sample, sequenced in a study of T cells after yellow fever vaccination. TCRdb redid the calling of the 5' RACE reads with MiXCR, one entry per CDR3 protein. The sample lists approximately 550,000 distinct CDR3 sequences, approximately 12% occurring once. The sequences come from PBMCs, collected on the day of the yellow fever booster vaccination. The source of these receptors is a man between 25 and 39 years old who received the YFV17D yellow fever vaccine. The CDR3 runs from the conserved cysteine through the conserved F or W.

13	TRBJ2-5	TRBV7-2	CASKQGQVETQYF
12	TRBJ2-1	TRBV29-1	CSVAFAGNEQFF
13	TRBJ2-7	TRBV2	CASAGGLPYEQYF
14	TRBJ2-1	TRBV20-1	CSAWTGLAKNEQFF
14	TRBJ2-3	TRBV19	CASSRSGNTDTQYF
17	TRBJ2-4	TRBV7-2	CASTLAGGGHGGNIQYF
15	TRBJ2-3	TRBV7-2	CASSSPQMYTDTQYF
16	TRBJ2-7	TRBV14	CASSQPPSTGKYEQYF
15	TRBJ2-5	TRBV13	CASSLVGGGQETQYF
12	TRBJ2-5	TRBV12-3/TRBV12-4	CASSLEGRTQYF
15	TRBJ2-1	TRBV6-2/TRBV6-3	CASTRTSRGANEQFF
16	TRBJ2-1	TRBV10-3	CAISGTLLGSYNEQFF
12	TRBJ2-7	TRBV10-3	CAISGTGGVMNF
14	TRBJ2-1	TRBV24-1	CATSDAPPAWKQFF
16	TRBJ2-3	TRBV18	CASSPLANYNTDTQYF
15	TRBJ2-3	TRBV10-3	CAISAAAGWADTQYF
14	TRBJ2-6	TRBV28	CASSTPFGANVLTF
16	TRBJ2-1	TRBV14	CASSQYGAVFYNEQFF
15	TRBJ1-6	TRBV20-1	CSARDPGQNNSPLHF
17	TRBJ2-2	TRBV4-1	CASSHPPDRQYTGELFF
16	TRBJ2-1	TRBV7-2	CASGLVSGSSYNEQFF
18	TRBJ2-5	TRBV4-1	CASSHRSPIDRVAETQYF
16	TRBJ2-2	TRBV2	CASKGGLALGTGELFF